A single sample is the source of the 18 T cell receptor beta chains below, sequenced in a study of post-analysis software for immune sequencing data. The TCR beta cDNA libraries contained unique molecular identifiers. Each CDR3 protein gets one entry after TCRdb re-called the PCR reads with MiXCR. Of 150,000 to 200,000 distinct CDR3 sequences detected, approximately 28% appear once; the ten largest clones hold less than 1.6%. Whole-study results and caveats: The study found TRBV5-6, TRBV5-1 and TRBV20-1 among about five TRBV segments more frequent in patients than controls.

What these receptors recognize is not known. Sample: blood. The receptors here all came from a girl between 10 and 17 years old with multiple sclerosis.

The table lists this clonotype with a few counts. The DNA for the CDR3 is TGTGCCATCAGGGACACCGGGGAGCTGTTTTTT. Translation: CAIRDTGELFF. The rearrangement uses TRBV10-3 and TRBJ2-2; D not certain. The CDR3 extends over 11 amino acids. Trimming pared 6 bases from V and 3 bases from J, leaving 2 bases between. CDR1 ENHRY and CDR2 SYGVKD come from the germline V gene.

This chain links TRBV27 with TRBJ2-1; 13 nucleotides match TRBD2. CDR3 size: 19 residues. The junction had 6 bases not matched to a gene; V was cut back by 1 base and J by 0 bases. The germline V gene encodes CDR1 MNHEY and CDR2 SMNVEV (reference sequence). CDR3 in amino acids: CASSLYGTSGVSSYNEQFF. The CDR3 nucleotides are TGTGCCAGCAGTTTATACGGGACTAGCGGGGTCAGCTCCTACAATGAGCAGTTCTTC.

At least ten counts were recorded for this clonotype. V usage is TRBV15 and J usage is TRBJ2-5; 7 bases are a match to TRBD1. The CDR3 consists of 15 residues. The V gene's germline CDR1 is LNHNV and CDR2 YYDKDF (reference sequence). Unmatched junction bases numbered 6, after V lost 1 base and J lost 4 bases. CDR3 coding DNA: TGTGCCACCAGCAGAGTTCGGAACAGGGGAGAGACCCAGTACTTC. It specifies CATSRVRNRGETQYF.

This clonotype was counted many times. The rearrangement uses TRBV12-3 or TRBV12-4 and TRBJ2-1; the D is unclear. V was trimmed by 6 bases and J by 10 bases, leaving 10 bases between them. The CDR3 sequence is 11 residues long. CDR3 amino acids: CASSQLGEQFF. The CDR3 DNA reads TGTGCCAGCAGCCAGTTGGGCGAGCAGTTCTTC.

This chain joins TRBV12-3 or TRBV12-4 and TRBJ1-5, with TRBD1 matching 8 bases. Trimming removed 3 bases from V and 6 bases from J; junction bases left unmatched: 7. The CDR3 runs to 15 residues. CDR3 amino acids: CASSLNRGISQPQHF. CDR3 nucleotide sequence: TGTGCCAGCAGTTTGAACAGGGGGATCAGTCAGCCCCAGCATTTT.

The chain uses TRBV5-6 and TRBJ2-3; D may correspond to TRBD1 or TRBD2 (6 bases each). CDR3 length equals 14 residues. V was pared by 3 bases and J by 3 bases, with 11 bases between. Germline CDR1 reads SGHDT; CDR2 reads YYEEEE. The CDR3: CASSSGGGTDTQYF. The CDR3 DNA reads TGTGCCAGCAGCTCCGGAGGGGGAACAGATACGCAGTATTTT.

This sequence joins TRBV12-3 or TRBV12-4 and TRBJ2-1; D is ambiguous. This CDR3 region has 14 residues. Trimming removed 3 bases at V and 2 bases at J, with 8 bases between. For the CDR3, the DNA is TGTGCCAGCAGTTTGATCGGTACCTACAATGAGCAGTTCTTC. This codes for CASSLIGTYNEQFF.

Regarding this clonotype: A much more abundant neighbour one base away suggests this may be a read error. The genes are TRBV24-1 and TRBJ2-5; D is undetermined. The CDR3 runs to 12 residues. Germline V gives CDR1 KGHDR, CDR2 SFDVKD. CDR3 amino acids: CVTSSDWETQYF. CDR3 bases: TGTGTCACCAGCAGCGATTGGGAGACCCAGTACTTC.

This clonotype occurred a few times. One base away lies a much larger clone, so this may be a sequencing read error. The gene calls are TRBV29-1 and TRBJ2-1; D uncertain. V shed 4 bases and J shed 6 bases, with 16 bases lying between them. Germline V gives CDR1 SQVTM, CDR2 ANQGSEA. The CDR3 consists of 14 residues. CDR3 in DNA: TGCAGCGTTGGAGAGGATGATCCCTGCAATGAGCAGTTCTTC. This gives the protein CSVGEDDPCNEQFF.

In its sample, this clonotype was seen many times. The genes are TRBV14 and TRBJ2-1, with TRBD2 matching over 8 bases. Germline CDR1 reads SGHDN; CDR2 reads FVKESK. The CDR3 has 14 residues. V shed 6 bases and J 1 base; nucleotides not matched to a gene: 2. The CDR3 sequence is CASRVAGSYNEQFF. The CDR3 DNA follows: TGTGCCAGCAGAGTAGCGGGGTCCTACAATGAGCAGTTCTTC.

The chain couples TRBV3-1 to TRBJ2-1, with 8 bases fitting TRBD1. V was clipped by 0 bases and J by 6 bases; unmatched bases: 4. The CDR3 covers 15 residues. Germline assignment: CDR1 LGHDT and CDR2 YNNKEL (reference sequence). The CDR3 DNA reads TGTGCCAGCAGCCAAGATCTGACAGGGGTCAATGAGCAGTTCTTC. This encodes CASSQDLTGVNEQFF.

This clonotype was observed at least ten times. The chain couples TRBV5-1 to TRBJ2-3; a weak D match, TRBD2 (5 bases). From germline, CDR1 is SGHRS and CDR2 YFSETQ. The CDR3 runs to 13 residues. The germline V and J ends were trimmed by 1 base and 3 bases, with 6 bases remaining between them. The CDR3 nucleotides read TGCGCCAGCAGCTTGACGGGAACAGATACGCAGTATTTT. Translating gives CASSLTGTDTQYF.

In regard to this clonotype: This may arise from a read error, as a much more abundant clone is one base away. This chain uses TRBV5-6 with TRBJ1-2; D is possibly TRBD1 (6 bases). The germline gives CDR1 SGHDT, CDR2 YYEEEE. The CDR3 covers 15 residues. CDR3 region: CASSFRDTSNCGYTF. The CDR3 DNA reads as TGTGCCAGCAGCTTCCGGGACACCTCTAACTGTGGCTACACCTTC.

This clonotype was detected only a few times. The CDR3 sequence is CASSQEGGRSYNEQFF. DNA of the CDR3: TGTGCCAGCAGCCAAGAAGGCGGTCGCTCCTACAATGAGCAGTTCTTC. This chain uses TRBV3-1 with TRBJ2-1; D unclear. This CDR3 contains 16 residues. V shed 0 bases and J shed 0 bases, with 9 bases lying between them. The germline V gene encodes CDR1 LGHDT and CDR2 YNNKEL (reference sequence).

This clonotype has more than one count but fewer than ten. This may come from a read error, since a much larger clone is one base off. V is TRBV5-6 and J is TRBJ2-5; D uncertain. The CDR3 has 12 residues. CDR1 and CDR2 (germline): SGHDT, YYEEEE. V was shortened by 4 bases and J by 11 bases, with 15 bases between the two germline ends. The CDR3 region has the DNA TGTGCCAGCAGCCGCGCGACTCTTGAGCAGTACTTC. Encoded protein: CASSRATLEQYF.

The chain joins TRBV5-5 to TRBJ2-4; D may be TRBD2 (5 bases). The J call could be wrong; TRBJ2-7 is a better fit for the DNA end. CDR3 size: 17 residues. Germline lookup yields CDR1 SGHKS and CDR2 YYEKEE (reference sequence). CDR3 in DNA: TGTGCCAGCAGCCTGGAGAGAGGTCCAGCGGCCACCTACGAGCAGTACTTC. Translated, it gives CASSLERGPAATYEQYF.

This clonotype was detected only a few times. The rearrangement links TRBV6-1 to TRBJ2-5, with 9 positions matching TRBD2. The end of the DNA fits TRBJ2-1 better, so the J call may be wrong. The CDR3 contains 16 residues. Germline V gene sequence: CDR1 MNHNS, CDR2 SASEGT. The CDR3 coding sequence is TGTGCCAGCAGTGAATTCAGCGGGAGGTTTCAAGAGACCCAGTTCTTC. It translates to CASSEFSGRFQETQFF.

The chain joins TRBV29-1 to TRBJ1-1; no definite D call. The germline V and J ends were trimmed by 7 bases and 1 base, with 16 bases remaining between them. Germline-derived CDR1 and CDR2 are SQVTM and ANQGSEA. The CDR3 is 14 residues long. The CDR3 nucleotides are TGCAGCGCTGGCCTCAGGAACAAGAACACTGAAGCTTTCTTT. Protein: CSAGLRNKNTEAFF.